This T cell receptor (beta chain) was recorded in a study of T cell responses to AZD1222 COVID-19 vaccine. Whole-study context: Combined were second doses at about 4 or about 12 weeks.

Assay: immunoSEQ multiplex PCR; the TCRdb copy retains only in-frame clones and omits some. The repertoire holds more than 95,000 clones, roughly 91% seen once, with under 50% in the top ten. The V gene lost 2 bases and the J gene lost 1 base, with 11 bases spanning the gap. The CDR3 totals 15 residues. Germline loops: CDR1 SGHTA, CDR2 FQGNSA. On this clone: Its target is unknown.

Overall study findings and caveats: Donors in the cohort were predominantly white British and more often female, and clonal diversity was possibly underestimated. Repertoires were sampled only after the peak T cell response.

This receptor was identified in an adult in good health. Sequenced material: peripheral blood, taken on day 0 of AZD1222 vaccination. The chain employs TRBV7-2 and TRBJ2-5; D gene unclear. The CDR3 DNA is TGTGCCAGCAGCTTAAGGCAGGTGGCCCAAGAGACCCAGTACTTC. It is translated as CASSLRQVAQETQYF.